The source of this TCR beta chain is a study of T cell responses to AZD1222 COVID-19 vaccine. Study-wide results and caveats: CD4 TCRs linked to vaccination spanned spike, dominating at 160-218 and 743-854. Sampling captured repertoires only after the peak T cell response. White British ancestry dominated among donors, who included more females, and clonal diversity was possibly underestimated.

As for this clone: Its target is unknown.

This table comes from immunoSEQ multiplex PCR, and its TCRdb copy is limited to in-frame clones, with some not included. Of roughly 85,000 clones in the sample, around 90% were seen once. The CDR3 length is 15 residues. Per germline, CDR1 SGHTA and CDR2 FQGNSA. Trimming cost V 6 bases and J 8 bases; bases outside gene matches: 5. The rearrangement uses TRBV7-2 and TRBJ2-1; 15 bases match TRBD2. Source: peripheral blood, taken on day 0 of MenACWY control vaccination. The clonotype originates from an adult in good health. The CDR3, as DNA: TGTGCCAGCAGGCAGGGACTAGCGGGGGGTTATGAGCAGTTCTTC. Translated, it gives CASRQGLAGGYEQFF.